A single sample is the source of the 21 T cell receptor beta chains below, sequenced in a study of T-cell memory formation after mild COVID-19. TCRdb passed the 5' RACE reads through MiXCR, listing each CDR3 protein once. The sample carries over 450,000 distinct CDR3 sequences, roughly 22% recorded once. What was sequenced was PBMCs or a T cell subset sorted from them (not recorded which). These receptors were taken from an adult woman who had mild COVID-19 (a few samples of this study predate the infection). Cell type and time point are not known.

In DNA, the CDR3 is TGTGCCAGCAGCTCTCACAGGGGCGACTATGGCTACACCTTC. Amino acid sequence: CASSSHRGDYGYTF. The chain joins TRBV7-2 to TRBJ1-2; TRBD1 agrees at 7 bases. CDR1 and CDR2 from the germline V gene are SGHTA and FQGNSA. Unmatched junction bases numbered 5, after V lost 4 bases and J lost 3 bases. The CDR3 has 14 residues.

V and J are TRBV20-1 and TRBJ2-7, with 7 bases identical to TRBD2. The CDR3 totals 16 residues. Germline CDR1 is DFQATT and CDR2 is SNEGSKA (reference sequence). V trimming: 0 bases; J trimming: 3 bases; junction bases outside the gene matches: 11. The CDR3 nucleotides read TGCAGTGCTAGAGACCTCCCCCGGGCGGGAGACTACGAGCAGTACTTC. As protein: CSARDLPRAGDYEQYF.

In nucleotides, the CDR3 is TGTGCCACCAGTGACCACTCCTACGAGCAGTACTTC. The encoded protein is CATSDHSYEQYF. The chain employs TRBV24-1 and TRBJ2-7; no definite D call. Trimming took 4 bases from V and 0 from J, leaving 3 bases between them. There are 12 residues in the CDR3. Germline lookup yields CDR1 KGHDR and CDR2 SFDVKD.

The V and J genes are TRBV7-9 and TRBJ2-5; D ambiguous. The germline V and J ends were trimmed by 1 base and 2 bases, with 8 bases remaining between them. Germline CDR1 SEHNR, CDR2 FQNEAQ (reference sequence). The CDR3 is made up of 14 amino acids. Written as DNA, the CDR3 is TGTGCCAGCAGCTTAGAGACACATCAAGAGACCCAGTACTTC. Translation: CASSLETHQETQYF. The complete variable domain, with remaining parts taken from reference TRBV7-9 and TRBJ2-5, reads DTGVSQNPRHKITKRGQNVTFRCDPISEHNRLYWYRQTLGQGPEFLTYFQNEAQLEKSRLLSDRFSAERPKGSFSTLEIQRTEQGDSAMYLCASSLETHQETQYFGPGTRLLVL.

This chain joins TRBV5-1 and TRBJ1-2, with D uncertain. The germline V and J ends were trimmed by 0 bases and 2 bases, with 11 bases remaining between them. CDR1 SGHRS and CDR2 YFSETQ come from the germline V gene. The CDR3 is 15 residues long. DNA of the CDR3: TGCGCCAGCAGCTTGGAGGCGGCAATCAACTATGGCTACACCTTC. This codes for CASSLEAAINYGYTF.

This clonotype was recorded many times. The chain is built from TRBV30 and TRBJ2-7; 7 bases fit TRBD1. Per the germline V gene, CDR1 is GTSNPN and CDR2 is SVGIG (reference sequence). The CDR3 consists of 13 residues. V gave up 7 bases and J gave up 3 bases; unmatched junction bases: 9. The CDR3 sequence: CASVPRTGYEQYF. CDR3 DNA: TGTGCCTCCGTCCCACGGACAGGCTACGAGCAGTACTTC. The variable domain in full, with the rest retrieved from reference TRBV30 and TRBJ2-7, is SQTIHQWPATLVQPVGSPLSLECTVEGTSNPNLYWYRQAAGRGLQLLFYSVGIGQISSEVPQNLSASRPQDRQFILSSKKLLLSDSGFYLCASVPRTGYEQYFGPGTRLTVT.

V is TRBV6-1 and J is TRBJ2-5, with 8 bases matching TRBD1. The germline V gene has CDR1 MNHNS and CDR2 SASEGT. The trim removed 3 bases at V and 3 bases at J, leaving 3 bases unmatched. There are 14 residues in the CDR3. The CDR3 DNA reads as TGTGCCAGCAGTGAGGACAGGGTGGAAGAGACCCAGTACTTC. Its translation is CASSEDRVEETQYF.

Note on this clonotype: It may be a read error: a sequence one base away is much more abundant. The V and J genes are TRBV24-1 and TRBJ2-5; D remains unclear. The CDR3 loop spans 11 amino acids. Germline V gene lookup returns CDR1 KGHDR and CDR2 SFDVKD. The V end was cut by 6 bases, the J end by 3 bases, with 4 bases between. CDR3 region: CATSYKETQYF. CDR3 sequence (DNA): TGTGCCACCAGTTACAAAGAGACCCAGTACTTC.

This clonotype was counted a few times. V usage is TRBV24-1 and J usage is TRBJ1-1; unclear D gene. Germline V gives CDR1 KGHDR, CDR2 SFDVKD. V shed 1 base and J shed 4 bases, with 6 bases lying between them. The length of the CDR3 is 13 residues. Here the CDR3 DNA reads TGTGCCACCAGTGATTTTCGAGGCACTGAAGCTTTCTTT. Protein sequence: CATSDFRGTEAFF.

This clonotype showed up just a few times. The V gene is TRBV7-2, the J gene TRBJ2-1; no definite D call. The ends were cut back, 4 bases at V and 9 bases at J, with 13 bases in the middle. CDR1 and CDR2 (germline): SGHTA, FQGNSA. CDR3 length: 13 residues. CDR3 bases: TGTGCCAGCAGCTCCCGTGAGGTTGTTGAGCAGTTCTTC. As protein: CASSSREVVEQFF.

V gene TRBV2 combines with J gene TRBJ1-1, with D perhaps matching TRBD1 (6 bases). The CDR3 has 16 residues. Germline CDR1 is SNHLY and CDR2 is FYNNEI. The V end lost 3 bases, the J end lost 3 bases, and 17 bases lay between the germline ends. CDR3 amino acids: CASSEGGRGVHTEAFF. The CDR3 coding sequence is TGTGCCAGCAGTGAGGGTGGCAGGGGAGTACACACTGAAGCTTTCTTT. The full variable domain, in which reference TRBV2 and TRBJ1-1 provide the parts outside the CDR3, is EPEVTQTPSHQVTQMGQEVILRCVPISNHLYFYWYRQILGQKVEFLVSFYNNEISEKSEIFDDQFSVERPDGSNFTLKIRSTKLEDSAMYFCASSEGGRGVHTEAFFGQGTRLTVV.

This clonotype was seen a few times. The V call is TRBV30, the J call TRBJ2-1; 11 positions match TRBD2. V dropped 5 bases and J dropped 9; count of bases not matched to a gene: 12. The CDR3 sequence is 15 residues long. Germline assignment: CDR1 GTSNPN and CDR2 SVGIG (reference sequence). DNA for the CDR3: TGTGCCTGGTCAACTAGCGGGAGTTTTGCTGCTGAGCAGTTCTTC. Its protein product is CAWSTSGSFAAEQFF. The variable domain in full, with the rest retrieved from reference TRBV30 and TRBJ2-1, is SQTIHQWPATLVQPVGSPLSLECTVEGTSNPNLYWYRQAAGRGLQLLFYSVGIGQISSEVPQNLSASRPQDRQFILSSKKLLLSDSGFYLCAWSTSGSFAAEQFFGPGTRLTVL.

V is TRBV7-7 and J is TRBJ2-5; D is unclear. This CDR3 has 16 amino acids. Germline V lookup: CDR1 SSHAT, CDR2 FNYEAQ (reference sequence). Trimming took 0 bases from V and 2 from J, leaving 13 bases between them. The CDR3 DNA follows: TGTGCCAGCAGCTTAGCGCGCAGCCCCTTGCAAGAGACCCAGTACTTC. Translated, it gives CASSLARSPLQETQYF.

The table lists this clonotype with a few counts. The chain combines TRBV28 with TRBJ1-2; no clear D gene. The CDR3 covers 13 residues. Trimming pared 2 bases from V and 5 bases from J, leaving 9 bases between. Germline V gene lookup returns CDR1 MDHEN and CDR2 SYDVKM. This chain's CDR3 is CASSLVTRYGYTF. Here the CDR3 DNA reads TGTGCCAGCAGTTTAGTAACGAGATATGGCTACACCTTC.

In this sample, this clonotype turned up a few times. Here the CDR3 DNA reads TGTGCCAGCAGCTTGGGGACAGAAACTCAGAACACCGGGGAGCTGTTTTTT. Protein: CASSLGTETQNTGELFF. The chain links TRBV5-5 to TRBJ2-2; D is possibly TRBD1 (6 bases). The CDR3 loop spans 17 amino acids. Germline V gene data show CDR1 as SGHKS and CDR2 as YYEKEE (reference sequence). V lost 0 bases to trimming and J lost 1 base, with 13 bases between them. Based on the CDR3 plus reference TRBV5-5 and TRBJ2-2, the full variable domain is DAGVTQSPTHLIKTRGQQVTLRCSPISGHKSVSWYQQVLGQGPQFIFQYYEKEERGRGNFPDRFSARQFPNYSSELNVNALLLGDSALYLCASSLGTETQNTGELFFGEGSRLTVL.

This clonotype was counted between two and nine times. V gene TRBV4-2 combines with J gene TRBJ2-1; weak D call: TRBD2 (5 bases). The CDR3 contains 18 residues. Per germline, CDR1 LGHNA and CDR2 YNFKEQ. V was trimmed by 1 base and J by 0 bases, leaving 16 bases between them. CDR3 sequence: CASSQVVSSGLSYNEQFF. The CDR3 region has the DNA TGTGCCAGCAGCCAAGTCGTATCCAGCGGTCTCTCCTACAATGAGCAGTTCTTC.

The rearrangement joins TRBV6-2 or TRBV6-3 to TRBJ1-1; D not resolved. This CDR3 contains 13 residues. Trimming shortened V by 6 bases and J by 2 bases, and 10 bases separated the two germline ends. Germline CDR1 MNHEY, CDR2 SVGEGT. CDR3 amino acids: CASSLTINTEAFF. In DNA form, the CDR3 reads TGTGCCAGCAGCTTAACAATAAACACTGAAGCTTTCTTT.

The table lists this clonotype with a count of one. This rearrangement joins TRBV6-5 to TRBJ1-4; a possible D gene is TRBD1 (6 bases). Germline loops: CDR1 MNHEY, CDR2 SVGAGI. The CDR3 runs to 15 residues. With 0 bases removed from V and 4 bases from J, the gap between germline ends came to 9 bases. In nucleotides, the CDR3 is TGTGCCAGCAGTTACTCGGGGGGGCGTAATGAAAAACTGTTTTTT. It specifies CASSYSGGRNEKLFF.

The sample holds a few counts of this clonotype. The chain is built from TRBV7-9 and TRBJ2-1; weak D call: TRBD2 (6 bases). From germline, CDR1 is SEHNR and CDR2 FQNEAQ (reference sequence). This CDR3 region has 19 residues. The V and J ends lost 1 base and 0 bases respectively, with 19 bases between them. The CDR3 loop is CASSLERIQRVHSYNEQFF. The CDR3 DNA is TGTGCCAGCAGCTTAGAGCGCATACAGCGGGTCCACTCCTACAATGAGCAGTTCTTC. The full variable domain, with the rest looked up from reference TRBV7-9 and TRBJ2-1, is DTGVSQNPRHKITKRGQNVTFRCDPISEHNRLYWYRQTLGQGPEFLTYFQNEAQLEKSRLLSDRFSAERPKGSFSTLEIQRTEQGDSAMYLCASSLERIQRVHSYNEQFFGPGTRLTVL.

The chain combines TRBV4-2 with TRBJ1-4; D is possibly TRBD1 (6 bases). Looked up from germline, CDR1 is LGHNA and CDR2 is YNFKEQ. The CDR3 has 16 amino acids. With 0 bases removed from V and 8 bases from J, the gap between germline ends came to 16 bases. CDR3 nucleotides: TGTGCCAGCAGCCAAGATTTAGCAGGGGCCGGGGAAAAACTGTTTTTT. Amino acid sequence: CASSQDLAGAGEKLFF.

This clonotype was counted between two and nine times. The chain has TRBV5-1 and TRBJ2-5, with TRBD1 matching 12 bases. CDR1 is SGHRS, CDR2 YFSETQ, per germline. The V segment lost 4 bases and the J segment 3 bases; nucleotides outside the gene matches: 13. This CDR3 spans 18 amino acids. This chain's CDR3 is CASSLGTGGTRAEETQYF. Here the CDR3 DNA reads TGCGCCAGCAGCCTGGGGACAGGGGGCACTCGGGCGGAAGAGACCCAGTACTTC.